These T cell receptor beta chains were read from a single sample in a study of shared clonotypes between healthy human individuals. TCRdb's copy holds only in-frame clones and misses some; the assay was immunoSEQ multiplex PCR. Here the sample spans over a million clones, just under 99% being singletons. Sequencing was done on a sample of naive CD4+ T cells sorted from blood. The receptors derive from a man aged 25 to 40 in good health. CDR3s include the opening cysteine and the closing phenylalanine or tryptophan. A D gene is named only where the DNA matches it firmly. Size is omitted from some rows. Given values are once, few, many or a class for expanded clones.

>.|.|TRBV18|TRBJ2-3
CASSPGTTDTQYF
TGTGCCAGCTCACCTGGGACCACAGATACGCAGTATTTT
>.|TRBD2|TRBV4-1|TRBJ2-1
CASSQDPPSGWGVNEQFF
TGCGCCAGCAGCCAAGATCCCCCTAGCGGCTGGGGGGTCAATGAGCAGTTCTTC
>.|TRBD2|TRBV9|TRBJ2-1
CASSVGTSLGAEQFF
TGTGCCAGCAGCGTCGGGACTAGTCTAGGCGCCGAGCAGTTCTTC
>.|.|TRBV28|TRBJ1-4
CASTEHRPNEKLFF
TGTGCCAGCACCGAACATAGACCTAATGAAAAACTGTTTTTT
>.|TRBD2|TRBV19|TRBJ2-5
CASRQAGPETQYF
TGTGCCAGTAGACAAGCGGGGCCGGAGACCCAGTACTTC
>.|TRBD1|TRBV19|TRBJ1-5
CASSRDRGNQPQHF
TGTGCCAGTAGCCGGGACAGGGGTAATCAGCCCCAGCATTTT
>.|TRBD1|TRBV4-1|TRBJ1-4
CASSPTGGTIPTNEKLFF
TGCGCCAGCAGCCCCACAGGGGGCACTATCCCAACTAATGAAAAACTGTTTTTT
>.|.|TRBV5-6|TRBJ2-7
CASSLGLDQHEQYF
TGTGCCAGCAGCTTGGGGCTGGATCAACACGAGCAGTACTTC
>.|TRBD1|TRBV5-1|TRBJ1-2
CASRTGVIAKYGYTF
TGCGCCAGCAGGACAGGGGTAATAGCTAAGTATGGCTACACCTTC
>.|.|TRBV2|TRBJ1-1
CASSPDSNTEAFF
TGTGCCAGCAGTCCGGACAGTAACACTGAAGCTTTCTTT
>.|.|TRBV5-4|TRBJ2-7
CASSWTGTREQYF
TGTGCCAGCAGCTGGACCGGGACACGCGAGCAGTACTTC
>.|.|TRBV6-5|TRBJ2-7
CASSYGGVAYEQYF
TGTGCCAGCAGTTACGGAGGAGTGGCCTACGAGCAGTACTTC
>.|.|TRBV29-1|TRBJ2-1
CSGGRNEQFF
TGCAGCGGGGGCCGGAATGAGCAGTTCTTC
>.|.|TRBV10-2|TRBJ2-7
CASSAVDAGEQYF
TGCGCCAGCAGTGCGGTCGATGCGGGCGAGCAGTACTTC
>once|TRBD2|TRBV11-2|TRBJ2-1
CASSSPWTSGRSLWQFF
TGTGCCAGCAGCTCTCCCTGGACTAGCGGGAGGAGTTTGTGGCAGTTCTTC
>.|TRBD2|TRBV7-3|TRBJ2-7
CASSSTSGSIYEQYF
TGTGCCAGCAGTTCGACTAGCGGGAGTATCTACGAGCAGTACTTC
>.|TRBD1|TRBV5-1|TRBJ1-5
CASSLRGHGNQPQHF
TGCGCCAGCAGCCTCAGGGGGCACGGCAATCAGCCCCAGCATTTT
>.|TRBD1|TRBV7-2|TRBJ2-7
CASSLGGQGNGKNEQYF
TGTGCCAGCAGCTTAGGGGGACAGGGGAATGGAAAGAACGAGCAGTACTTC
>.|.|TRBV11-2|TRBJ2-5
CASSLDRAPLEHRQETQYF
TGTGCCAGCAGCTTAGACAGGGCCCCCCTGGAGCATCGACAAGAGACCCAGTACTTC
>.|TRBD2|TRBV18|TRBJ2-1
CASYTFAGVNNEQFF
TGTGCCAGCTATACCTTCGCGGGAGTCAACAATGAGCAGTTCTTC
>.|TRBD1|TRBV9|TRBJ1-2
CASSRDRGDGYTF
TGTGCCAGCAGCCGCGACAGGGGCGATGGCTACACCTTC
>.|TRBD1|TRBV9|TRBJ1-1
CASSQGQLNTEAFF
TGTGCCAGCAGCCAGGGACAGTTGAACACTGAAGCTTTCTTT
>.|TRBD2|TRBV9|TRBJ2-5
CASSTSGNTRQETQYF
TGTGCCAGCTCCACTAGCGGGAATACGAGGCAAGAGACCCAGTACTTC
>.|TRBD2|TRBV15|TRBJ2-1
CATSRGTSGYNEQFF
TGTGCCACCAGCAGAGGGACTAGCGGGTACAATGAGCAGTTCTTC
>.|.|TRBV29-1|TRBJ2-1
CSAEAGVPGQGIRTSSYNEQFF
TGCAGCGCAGAGGCGGGGGTGCCAGGACAGGGAATCCGAACAAGCTCCTACAATGAGCAGTTCTTC
>.|.|TRBV5-1|TRBJ2-7
CASSPRLFYEQYF
TGCGCCAGCAGCCCGCGATTATTCTACGAGCAGTACTTC
>.|TRBD1|TRBV7-9|TRBJ2-2
CASSSRDRGPTGELFF
TGTGCCAGCAGCTCCCGGGACAGGGGGCCCACCGGGGAGCTGTTTTTT
>.|TRBD1|TRBV9|TRBJ2-1
CASSPRDRVFGEQFF
TGTGCCAGCAGCCCCCGGGACAGGGTTTTCGGTGAGCAGTTCTTC
>.|.|TRBV7-9|TRBJ2-1
CASSPGLNNEQFF
TGTGCCAGCAGCCCGGGACTTAACAATGAGCAGTTCTTC
>once|.|TRBV28|TRBJ1-5
CASRLLGAQPQHF
TGTGCCAGCCGACTCCTGGGGGCTCAGCCCCAGCATTTT
>.|.|TRBV30|TRBJ2-3
CAWSGQDTQYF
TGTGCCTGGAGCGGACAGGATACGCAGTATTTT
>.|.|TRBV6-1|TRBJ1-4
CASSGGLTGYGEKLFF
TGTGCCAGCAGTGGAGGATTAACAGGGTATGGTGAAAAACTGTTTTTT
>.|.|TRBV7-9|TRBJ2-2
CASSVMNTGELFF
TGTGCCAGCTCGGTTATGAACACCGGGGAGCTGTTTTTT
>.|TRBD2|TRBV6-1|TRBJ2-1
CASRTSPWDEQFF
TGTGCCAGTAGGACTAGCCCGTGGGATGAGCAGTTCTTC
>.|.|TRBV10-1|TRBJ2-3
CASSPISGDTQYF
TGCGCCAGCAGTCCAATTAGTGGAGATACGCAGTATTTT
>.|.|TRBV7-6|TRBJ1-1
CASSFRLNTEAFF
TGTGCCAGCAGCTTTAGATTGAACACTGAAGCTTTCTTT
>.|.|TRBV28|TRBJ1-2
CASSLSIQGQNYGYTF
TGTGCCAGCAGTTTAAGCATACAGGGACAAAACTATGGCTACACCTTC
>.|.|TRBV9|TRBJ2-3
CASSVTGRTDTQYF
TGTGCCAGCAGCGTCACAGGAAGGACAGATACGCAGTATTTT
>once|TRBD1|TRBV5-1|TRBJ1-1
CASSKAGGPEAFF
TGCGCCAGCAGTAAGGCAGGGGGCCCTGAAGCTTTCTTT
>.|.|TRBV9|TRBJ2-2
CASSPGTGGELFF
TGTGCCAGCAGCCCTGGGACCGGAGGGGAGCTGTTTTTT
>.|.|TRBV25-1|TRBJ2-7
CASSEAAYEQYF
TGTGCCAGCAGTGAGGCGGCTTACGAGCAGTACTTC
>.|.|TRBV2|TRBJ1-2
CASSERGAVRVGYTF
TGTGCCAGCAGTGAACGGGGGGCCGTAAGGGTTGGCTACACCTTC